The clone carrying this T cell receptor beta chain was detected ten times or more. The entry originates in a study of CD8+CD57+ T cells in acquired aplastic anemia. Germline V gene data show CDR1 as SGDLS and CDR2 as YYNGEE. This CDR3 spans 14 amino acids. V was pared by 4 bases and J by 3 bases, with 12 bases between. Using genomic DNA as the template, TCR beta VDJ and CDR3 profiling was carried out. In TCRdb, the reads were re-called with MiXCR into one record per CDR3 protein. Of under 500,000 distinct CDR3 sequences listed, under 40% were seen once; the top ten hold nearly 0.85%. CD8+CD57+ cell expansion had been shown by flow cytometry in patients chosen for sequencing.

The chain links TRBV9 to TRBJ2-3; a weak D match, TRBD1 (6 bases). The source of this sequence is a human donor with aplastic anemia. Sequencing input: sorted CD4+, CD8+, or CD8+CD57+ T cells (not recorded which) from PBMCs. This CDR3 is CASSHAGETDTQYF. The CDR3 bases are TGTGCCAGCAGCCACGCAGGGGAAACAGATACGCAGTATTTT.